Each of the 9 T cell receptor beta chains below was sequenced from the same sample in a study of blood T cell repertoires in COVID-19. The assay was immunoSEQ multiplex PCR, and TCRdb's table has in-frame clones only and misses some. The sample lists approximately 150,000 clones, 75% to 90% occurring once. Sample: peripheral blood. The receptor set was obtained from a woman between 55 and 75 years old with active COVID-19.

This sequence joins TRBV6-1 and TRBJ2-7; 13 bases agree with TRBD2. Germline V gene sequence: CDR1 MNHNS, CDR2 SASEGT. J lost 6 bases, V lost 2 bases, and 4 bases had no gene match. The CDR3 runs 15 residues. This CDR3 reads CASSERLAGGLEQYF. In nucleotides, the CDR3 is TGTGCCAGCAGTGAAAGACTAGCGGGAGGTCTCGAGCAGTACTTC.

This sequence joins TRBV5-5 and TRBJ2-5, with 7 bases lining up with TRBD1. V was clipped by 3 bases and J by 0 bases; unmatched bases: 5. The germline V gene has CDR1 SGHKS and CDR2 YYEKEE (reference sequence). CDR3 length: 15 residues. The CDR3: CASSYPTGNQETQYF. The CDR3 bases are TGTGCCAGCAGCTACCCGACAGGGAACCAAGAGACCCAGTACTTC.

The CDR3 reads CASSGGQVRAEAFF. The CDR3 DNA is TGTGCCAGCAGCGGGGGACAGGTGAGGGCTGAAGCTTTCTTT. This chain links TRBV9 with TRBJ1-1; 8 nucleotides match TRBD1. The length of the CDR3 is 14 residues. Germline values: CDR1 SGDLS, CDR2 YYNGEE. V lost 3 bases to trimming and J lost 6 bases; unmatched junction nucleotides: 7.

The chain joins TRBV27 to TRBJ1-5; no firm D call. This CDR3 is 12 amino acids long. CDR1 is MNHEY and CDR2 is SMNVEV in the germline V gene (reference sequence). V was clipped by 3 bases and J by 4 bases, with 4 bases between them. The CDR3 DNA follows: TGTGCCAGCAGTTTTCCAAATCAGCCCCAGCATTTT. As protein: CASSFPNQPQHF.

The genes are TRBV28 and TRBJ2-7; D unresolved. From germline, CDR1 is MDHEN and CDR2 SYDVKM. The CDR3 loop spans 15 amino acids. V was cut by 3 bases and J by 3 bases, with 15 bases left in between. The CDR3 nucleotides are TGTGCCAGCAGTTTCACCTCTTCACTGAACTACGAGCAGTACTTC. Its translation is CASSFTSSLNYEQYF.

V gene TRBV18 combines with J gene TRBJ1-1; TRBD1 matches at 7 bases. V lost 0 bases and J lost 4; bases outside the gene matches: 8. Germline V gives CDR1 KGHSH, CDR2 LQKENI. The CDR3 runs 16 residues. The CDR3 spells CASSPPGNRGGTEAFF. The DNA of the CDR3 is TGTGCCAGCTCACCACCGGGTAACAGGGGTGGCACTGAAGCTTTCTTT.

This CDR3 is CASSWGDSLNYEQYF. CDR3 sequence (DNA): TGCGCCAGCAGCTGGGGGGACAGCTTAAACTACGAGCAGTACTTC. This chain connects TRBV5-1 to TRBJ2-7; perhaps TRBD1 as D (7 bases). V was cut by 3 bases and J by 3 bases, with 16 bases left in between. Germline V gives CDR1 SGHRS, CDR2 YFSETQ. CDR3 length equals 15 residues. The whole variable domain, remainder taken from reference TRBV5-1 and TRBJ2-7, is KAGVTQTPRYLIKTRGQQVTLSCSPISGHRSVSWYQQTPGQGLQFLFEYFSETQRNKGNFPGRFSGRQFSNSRSEMNVSTLELGDSALYLCASSWGDSLNYEQYFGPGTRLTVT.

This clone was picked up one time. The gene calls are TRBV19 and TRBJ1-1; 8 bases are shared with TRBD1. Germline V CDR1 and CDR2: LNHDA, SQIVND (reference sequence). The CDR3 covers 16 residues. Germline trimming cut 6 bases from V and 1 base from J; bases unmatched to any gene: 10. The DNA for the CDR3 is TGTGCCAGTAGCCATAGAGGGGACAGGAGGAACACTGAAGCTTTCTTT. Translated, it gives CASSHRGDRRNTEAFF.

This clone has more than one count but fewer than ten. The gene calls are TRBV5-1 and TRBJ2-7; D not resolved. Germline values: CDR1 SGHRS, CDR2 YFSETQ. The CDR3 length is 12 residues. V was cut by 4 bases and J by 2 bases, with 7 bases left in between. This CDR3 is CASSPPAYEQYF. The CDR3 DNA sequence: TGCGCCAGCAGCCCACCAGCCTACGAGCAGTACTTC.